The 32 T cell receptor beta chains below come from one sample, sequenced in a study of Graves' ophthalmopathy and Graves' hyperthyroidism. RNA transcripts served as template for amplifying TCR beta CDR3 sequences. Scientists carried out first-round RT-PCR using HTBI primers and then a second-round multiplex PCR. TCRdb itself ran the multiplex PCR reads through MiXCR, one entry per CDR3 protein. The sample has hundreds of thousands of distinct CDR3 sequences; just over 40% are singletons. Source material: peripheral blood. All receptors come from an adult man with Graves' ophthalmopathy.

The gene calls are TRBV11-2 and TRBJ2-6; unclear D gene. The CDR3 sequence is 12 residues long. Trimming took off 6 bases at V and 6 bases at J, with 6 bases between the two ends. Germline CDR1 SGHAT, CDR2 FQNNGV. CDR3 loop: CASSELANVLTF. For the CDR3, the DNA is TGTGCCAGCAGTGAATTGGCCAACGTCCTGACTTTC.

This clonotype was seen at least ten times. V is TRBV7-8 and J is TRBJ1-1, with D possibly matching TRBD1 (6 bases). V lost 6 bases to trimming and J lost 6 bases, with 14 bases between them. Germline CDR1 and CDR2: SGHVS and FQNEAQ. The CDR3 contains 13 residues. In nucleotides, the CDR3 is TGTGCCAGCAGACTACTACAGGGCGCTGAAGCTTTCTTT. Translating gives CASRLLQGAEAFF.

The chain carries TRBV30 and TRBJ1-5; perhaps TRBD1 as D (5 bases). Germline CDR1 GTSNPN, CDR2 SVGIG (reference sequence). The CDR3 runs to 14 residues. The V gene lost 0 bases and the J gene lost 5 bases, with 11 bases spanning the gap. In DNA form, the CDR3 reads TGTGCCTGGAGTGTAGGGCAGGGAGATCAGCCCCAGCATTTT. Translation gives CAWSVGQGDQPQHF.

This clonotype has ten or more counts. The gene calls are TRBV2 and TRBJ1-2, with D possibly being TRBD1 (5 bases). V gave up 9 bases and J gave up 8 bases, with 13 bases separating them. Per the germline V gene, CDR1 is SNHLY and CDR2 is FYNNEI. This CDR3 is built from 11 residues. CDR3: CASPTGQGYTF. CDR3 DNA sequence: TGTGCCAGTCCAACGGGGCAAGGCTACACCTTC.

The CDR3 reads CSVRQGESRYGYTF. The CDR3, as DNA: TGCAGCGTACGACAGGGGGAGTCACGGTATGGCTACACCTTC. The gene calls are TRBV29-1 and TRBJ1-2, with TRBD1 identical over 9 bases. There are 14 residues in the CDR3. V shed 6 bases and J 5 bases; nucleotides not matched to a gene: 10. Germline assignment: CDR1 SQVTM and CDR2 ANQGSEA.

This clonotype was observed a handful of times. V usage is TRBV3-1 and J usage is TRBJ1-1, with D maybe TRBD1 (5 bases). The CDR3 spans 14 residues. Germline V gene data show CDR1 as LGHDT and CDR2 as YNNKEL (reference sequence). Trimming removed 0 bases at V and 8 bases at J, with 13 bases between. CDR3 sequence reads: CASSQDVGDREAFF. CDR3 sequence (DNA): TGTGCCAGCAGCCAAGACGTGGGTGACAGAGAAGCTTTCTTT.

Regarding this clonotype: At one end the junction does not follow the germline gene, possibly because of a read error. This chain joins TRBV25-1 and TRBJ1-1, with D uncertain. Germline lookup yields CDR1 MGHDK and CDR2 SYGVNS. The CDR3 contains 12 residues. The CDR3 spells CASKEGRAEALF. The CDR3 region has the DNA TGTGCCAGCAAGGAAGGGAGGGCTGAAGCTCTCTTT. The full variable domain, in which reference TRBV25-1 and TRBJ1-1 provide the parts outside the CDR3, is EADIYQTPRYLVIGTGKKITLECSQTMGHDKMYWYQQDPGMELHLIHYSYGVNSTEKGDLSSESTVSRIRTEHFPLTLESARPSHTSQYLCASKEGRAEALFGQGTRLTVV.

This clonotype has a handful of counts. The chain employs TRBV11-3 and TRBJ1-2, with a possible D match to TRBD1 (5 bases). This CDR3 has 13 residues. Trimming removed 5 bases at V and 3 bases at J, with 10 bases between. Germline values: CDR1 SGHNT, CDR2 YENEEA. The CDR3 coding sequence is TGTGCCAGCAGCCGGGACGGATACTATGGCTACACCTTC. Protein sequence: CASSRDGYYGYTF.

This clonotype occurred a few times. The chain recombines TRBV25-1 with TRBJ1-6; 9 bases match TRBD1. Per germline, CDR1 MGHDK and CDR2 SYGVNS. The length of the CDR3 is 13 residues. Losses at the gene ends were 5 bases for V and 13 bases for J; bases not matched to a gene: 6. The CDR3 sequence: CASSLWTGAPLHF. DNA for the CDR3: TGTGCCAGCAGTTTATGGACAGGGGCCCCCCTCCACTTT.

This clonotype was counted at least ten times. The rearrangement joins TRBV15 to TRBJ1-1; 9 bases are shared with TRBD1. J was trimmed by 2 bases and V by 3 bases; bases with no gene match: 4. This CDR3 spans 15 amino acids. Per the germline V gene, CDR1 is LNHNV and CDR2 is YYDKDF (reference sequence). CDR3 protein: CATSRPGQGNTEAFF. CDR3 sequence (DNA): TGTGCCACCAGCAGGCCGGGACAGGGAAACACTGAAGCTTTCTTT.

This clonotype has at least ten counts. This rearrangement joins TRBV19 to TRBJ1-1; possible D gene TRBD1, 6 bases. Germline-derived CDR1 and CDR2 are LNHDA and SQIVND (reference sequence). Trimming took off 6 bases at V and 8 bases at J, with 13 bases between the two ends. CDR3 length: 12 amino acids. The CDR3 loop reads CASRDPGQEAFF. In DNA form, the CDR3 reads TGTGCCAGTAGGGACCCGGGACAAGAAGCTTTCTTT.

The chain combines TRBV30 with TRBJ1-2, with D tentatively TRBD1 (6 bases). This CDR3 is 13 amino acids long. V lost 5 bases and J 8 bases, leaving 18 bases between the germline ends. Germline assignment: CDR1 GTSNPN and CDR2 SVGIG (reference sequence). CDR3 protein: CAWARGTFLGYTF. The CDR3, as DNA: TGTGCCTGGGCCAGGGGAACGTTTCTCGGCTACACCTTC. Full variable domain (missing parts from reference TRBV30 and TRBJ1-2): SQTIHQWPATLVQPVGSPLSLECTVEGTSNPNLYWYRQAAGRGLQLLFYSVGIGQISSEVPQNLSASRPQDRQFILSSKKLLLSDSGFYLCAWARGTFLGYTFGSGTRLTVV.

This clonotype has at least ten counts. J is TRBJ2-7 and V is TRBV9, with 7 bases matching TRBD1. J gave up 5 bases and V 4 bases, and 6 bases lay outside the gene matches. The CDR3 is 13 amino acids. The germline V gene encodes CDR1 SGDLS and CDR2 YYNGEE. CDR3 in DNA: TGTGCCAGCAGCTTTCGACAGGGTGACGAGCAGTACTTC. As protein: CASSFRQGDEQYF.

The chain recombines TRBV19 with TRBJ1-1, with no clear D. This CDR3 has 14 residues. Germline assignment: CDR1 LNHDA and CDR2 SQIVND (reference sequence). With 5 bases removed from V and 11 bases from J, the gap between germline ends came to 21 bases. Written as DNA, the CDR3 is TGTGCCAGTAGTGTAAGCCGAGGTAGGATAAGCGCTTTCTTT. Residues: CASSVSRGRISAFF.

The genes are TRBV2 and TRBJ2-7; TRBD1 matches at 10 bases. The length of the CDR3 is 15 residues. CDR1 and CDR2 from the germline V gene are SNHLY and FYNNEI. V trimming: 5 bases; J trimming: 6 bases; junction bases outside the gene matches: 10. DNA of the CDR3: TGTGCCAGCAGTCTTGGACAGGGGGGGCGTCTCGAGCAGTACTTC. This codes for CASSLGQGGRLEQYF. Complete variable domain (other parts from reference TRBV2 and TRBJ2-7): EPEVTQTPSHQVTQMGQEVILRCVPISNHLYFYWYRQILGQKVEFLVSFYNNEISEKSEIFDDQFSVERPDGSNFTLKIRSTKLEDSAMYFCASSLGQGGRLEQYFGPGTRLTVT.

This clonotype was seen at least ten times. The chain recombines TRBV9 with TRBJ1-6; TRBD1 aligns across 7 bases. Germline V gene sequence: CDR1 SGDLS, CDR2 YYNGEE. J gave up 7 bases and V 3 bases, and 7 bases lay outside the gene matches. CDR3 length: 15 residues. CDR3 sequence: CASSARDSVNSPLHF. The CDR3 bases are TGTGCCAGCAGCGCCCGGGACAGTGTCAATTCACCCCTCCACTTT.

The chain couples TRBV4-2 to TRBJ1-1; 8 bases align to TRBD1. V lost 3 bases, J lost 3 bases, and 6 bases stayed unmatched. Germline lookup yields CDR1 LGHNA and CDR2 YNFKEQ. There are 15 residues in the CDR3. This CDR3 reads CASSQLTGVHTEAFF. The DNA for the CDR3 is TGTGCCAGCAGCCAGCTGACAGGGGTACACACTGAAGCTTTCTTT.

The sample holds many counts of this clonotype. The gene calls are TRBV11-2 and TRBJ2-7; weak D call: TRBD2 (6 bases). The CDR3 is 17 amino acids. Between the trimmed V and J ends, which lost 1 base and 1 base, there was a span of 17 bases. Germline-derived CDR1 and CDR2 are SGHAT and FQNNGV. The DNA for the CDR3 is TGTGCCAGCAGCTTAGTTCTGGGGAGGCGGGATTCCTACGAGCAGTACTTC. Protein: CASSLVLGRRDSYEQYF. The full variable domain, rest sourced from reference TRBV11-2 and TRBJ2-7, is EAGVAQSPRYKIIEKRQSVAFWCNPISGHATLYWYQQILGQGPKLLIQFQNNGVVDDSQLPKDRFSAERLKGVDSTLKIQPAKLEDSAVYLCASSLVLGRRDSYEQYFGPGTRLTVT.

Many counts were recorded for this clonotype. V gene TRBV20-1 combines with J gene TRBJ2-7; D may match TRBD1 or TRBD2 (5 bases each). The V end was cut by 3 bases, the J end by 10 bases, with 13 bases between. This CDR3 contains 11 residues. Germline CDR1 reads DFQATT; CDR2 reads SNEGSKA (reference sequence). The chain's CDR3 is CSASPGRGQYF. CDR3 DNA sequence: TGCAGTGCTAGCCCGGGACGCGGTCAGTACTTC.

This clonotype came up many times. The rearrangement joins TRBV10-3 to TRBJ1-5, with 7 bases lining up with TRBD1. The J segment lost 1 base and the V segment lost 0 bases, leaving 9 bases of the junction unmatched. The CDR3 extends over 18 amino acids. Germline V gene data show CDR1 as ENHRY and CDR2 as SYGVKD. The DNA of the CDR3 is TGTGCCATCAGTGAGTCGCCGGCAGGGGGTTGGAGCAATCAGCCCCAGCATTTT. This codes for CAISESPAGGWSNQPQHF.

This clonotype was observed at least ten times. CDR3 sequence (DNA): TGCAGTGCTAGAGAGTTCTATGGCTACACCTTC. Protein sequence: CSAREFYGYTF. The V gene is TRBV20-1, the J gene TRBJ1-2; no reliable D call. V was trimmed by 0 bases and J by 4 bases, leaving 3 bases between them. This CDR3 contains 11 residues. In germline, CDR1 is DFQATT, CDR2 SNEGSKA (reference sequence).

This clonotype has at least ten counts. This chain uses TRBV30 with TRBJ2-7, with TRBD1 identical over 8 bases. Germline V lookup: CDR1 GTSNPN, CDR2 SVGIG (reference sequence). Trimming at V came to 4 bases and at J to 4 bases, leaving 6 bases not matched to a gene. This CDR3 has 13 residues. The DNA for the CDR3 is TGTGCCTGGACGGCCAGGGGGCGGTACGAGCAGTACTTC. Amino acids: CAWTARGRYEQYF.

The chain links TRBV7-9 to TRBJ2-6; D uncertain. Germline values: CDR1 SEHNR, CDR2 FQNEAQ (reference sequence). CDR3 length equals 11 residues. Trimming shortened V by 5 bases and J by 10 bases, and 6 bases separated the two germline ends. This chain's CDR3 is CASSAQNVLTF. The CDR3, as DNA: TGTGCCAGCAGCGCTCAGAACGTCCTGACTTTC.

The V and J genes are TRBV3-1 and TRBJ1-6; 7 bases align to TRBD1. The germline CDR1 and CDR2 sequences are LGHDT and YNNKEL (reference sequence). The CDR3 has 14 amino acids. With V trimmed by 1 base and J by 10 bases, 4 bases remained unmatched. This chain's CDR3 is CASSQGTGASPLHF. CDR3 coding DNA: TGTGCCAGCAGCCAAGGCACAGGGGCCTCACCCCTCCACTTT.

This clonotype was found many times. This rearrangement joins TRBV3-1 to TRBJ2-2; D remains ambiguous. V gave up 1 base and J gave up 0 bases, with 3 bases separating them. Germline V CDR1 and CDR2: LGHDT, YNNKEL (reference sequence). This CDR3 has 14 residues. CDR3 sequence reads: CASSQGPNTGELFF. The CDR3 coding sequence is TGTGCCAGCAGCCAAGGCCCGAACACCGGGGAGCTGTTTTTT.

The chain employs TRBV19 and TRBJ2-3; 12 bases line up with TRBD2. The CDR3 is 17 residues long. V gave up 9 bases and J gave up 5 bases; unmatched junction bases: 15. Germline CDR1 is LNHDA and CDR2 is SQIVND (reference sequence). The CDR3 coding sequence is TGTGCCAGCAGCCCAGTCGGGACTAGCGGGTTTGGAGATACGCAGTATTTT. Protein sequence: CASSPVGTSGFGDTQYF.

The sample holds a few counts of this clonotype. The chain links TRBV7-2 to TRBJ2-7; 8 nucleotides align to TRBD1. J lost 7 bases, V lost 5 bases, and 4 bases had no gene match. CDR1 and CDR2 (germline): SGHTA, FQGNSA. The CDR3 loop spans 12 amino acids. The CDR3: CASSRRGREQYF. Here the CDR3 DNA reads TGTGCCAGCAGCCGCAGGGGGCGAGAGCAGTACTTC. Full variable domain (rest looked up from reference TRBV7-2 and TRBJ2-7): GAGVSQSPSNKVTEKGKDVELRCDPISGHTALYWYRQSLGQGLEFLIYFQGNSAPDKSGLPSDRFSAERTGGSVSTLTIQRTQQEDSAVYLCASSRRGREQYFGPGTRLTVT.

Turning to this clonotype: Relative to the germline gene, one junction end is altered; a read error may explain this. The rearrangement links TRBV15 to TRBJ1-5; possibly TRBD1 for D (5 bases). CDR1 LNHNV and CDR2 YYDKDF come from the germline V gene (reference sequence). This CDR3 contains 18 residues. The DNA for the CDR3 is TGTGCCACCAGCAAAGCACGGGGGTGGACATATAGCAATCAGCCCCAGCGTTTT. As protein: CATSKARGWTYSNQPQRF.

For this clonotype: The junction differs from germline at one of its ends, possibly a read error. V gene TRBV14 combines with J gene TRBJ2-2, with D tentatively TRBD2 (5 bases). Germline V gene sequence: CDR1 SGHDN, CDR2 FVKESK. This CDR3 contains 12 residues. CDR3 DNA sequence: TGTGCCAGCAGCCAAGGGTTCGGGGTGCTGTTTTTT. Translating gives CASSQGFGVLFF.

J is TRBJ1-2 and V is TRBV7-9, with D possibly TRBD1 on 6 matching bases. The V gene lost 2 bases and the J gene lost 8 bases, with 18 bases spanning the gap. CDR3 length: 15 residues. Germline CDR1 is SEHNR and CDR2 is FQNEAQ (reference sequence). CDR3 loop: CASSLSGAGADGYTF. The CDR3 DNA reads as TGTGCCAGCAGCTTAAGCGGGGCAGGGGCGGACGGCTACACCTTC. Combining the CDR3 with reference TRBV7-9 and TRBJ1-2 gives the whole variable domain DTGVSQNPRHKITKRGQNVTFRCDPISEHNRLYWYRQTLGQGPEFLTYFQNEAQLEKSRLLSDRFSAERPKGSFSTLEIQRTEQGDSAMYLCASSLSGAGADGYTFGSGTRLTVV.

This clonotype showed up just once. This may stem from a read error, because a much larger clone lies one nucleotide away. V gene TRBV20-1 combines with J gene TRBJ2-7; D is undetermined. CDR3 length: 15 amino acids. Per germline, CDR1 DFQATT and CDR2 SNEGSKA (reference sequence). For the CDR3, the DNA is TGCAGTGTTAGAGATCTTATTAGTCCTGCGTACGAGCAGTACTTC. It is translated as CSVRDLISPAYEQYF.

The table lists this clonotype with many counts. The rearrangement links TRBV7-9 to TRBJ2-5; TRBD2 aligns across 7 bases. V dropped 0 bases and J dropped 5; count of bases not matched to a gene: 3. Looked up from germline, CDR1 is SEHNR and CDR2 is FQNEAQ (reference sequence). The CDR3 runs to 14 residues. CDR3 coding DNA: TGTGCCAGCAGCTTAGCGCGGGGGAAGGAGACCCAGTACTTC. It encodes CASSLARGKETQYF.